This T cell receptor (beta chain) was sequenced during a study of long-term antiretroviral therapy in people with HIV. General study points: The blood, collected between about 2003 and 2017, was possibly taken under older ART regimens.

The germline V gene encodes CDR1 ENHRY and CDR2 SYGVKD. V dropped 2 bases and J dropped 4; count of bases not matched to a gene: 6. The CDR3 contains 15 residues. Each donor had at least one pre-ART and at least two post-ART PBMC samples. Participants who had HIV were, without exception, treated in the United States. This clone turned up a few times. Its specificity is not known. This was the immunoSEQ v3.0 assay at survey level. Sequenced by immunoSEQ multiplex PCR; TCRdb stores in-frame clones only, minus some. The sample has about 34,000 clones; approximately 84% are singletons. This clonotype was obtained from a woman aged 25-40 years with HIV. The specimen was unsorted PBMCs, collected approximately 2.7 years before starting antiretroviral therapy. The chain combines TRBV10-3 with TRBJ1-1; 8 bases map to TRBD1. CDR3 in DNA: TGTGCCATCAGTGAGGCTGGACAGGGTCGCACTGAAGCTTTCTTT. Translated, it gives CAISEAGQGRTEAFF.